The 5 T cell receptor beta chains below all came from one sample that was sequenced in a study of cytomegalovirus exposure and HLA in healthy donors. The PCR made use of 60 Vbeta and 13 Jbeta primers. Sequenced by immunoSEQ multiplex PCR; TCRdb stores in-frame clones only, minus some. The table includes 90,000 to 130,000 clones, approximately 82% detected once. Sequenced: PBMCs. The receptors stem from a man aged 25-40 years in good health and CMV-seropositive.

This rearrangement joins TRBV5-5 to TRBJ1-6; 7 nucleotides match TRBD1. The CDR3 runs to 14 residues. The V gene's germline CDR1 is SGHKS and CDR2 YYEKEE (reference sequence). V was pared by 4 bases and J by 5 bases, with 3 bases of the junction left unmatched. The CDR3 protein is CASSTGTDNSPLHF. CDR3 DNA sequence: TGTGCCAGCAGCACCGGGACAGATAATTCACCCCTCCACTTT.

This clone was seen a handful of times. The rearrangement joins TRBV10-3 to TRBJ1-6; TRBD1 matches at 8 bases. The CDR3 sequence is 15 residues long. CDR1 is ENHRY and CDR2 is SYGVKD in the germline V gene. J was trimmed by 7 bases and V by 2 bases; bases with no gene match: 4. The CDR3 region is CAISEATGENSPLHF. Written as DNA, the CDR3 is TGTGCCATCAGTGAGGCGACAGGGGAAAATTCACCCCTCCACTTT.

The gene calls are TRBV10-1 and TRBJ2-4; 7 bases are shared with TRBD2. Germline values: CDR1 WNHNN, CDR2 SYGVQD (reference sequence). This CDR3 contains 18 residues. V was pared by 8 bases and J by 0 bases, with 16 bases of the junction left unmatched. For the CDR3, the DNA is TGCGCCAGCCGTCCGATGCCCGGGAGGAAACTAGCCAAAAACATTCAGTACTTC. The encoded protein is CASRPMPGRKLAKNIQYF.

A remark on this clone: An end of the junction differs from the germline gene, which may be a read error. The chain links TRBV9 to TRBJ2-3, with D possibly TRBD2 on 6 matching bases. This CDR3 is built from 16 residues. Germline CDR1 and CDR2: SGDLS and YYNGEE. This CDR3 is CASSGEPQGGTDTQYF. The CDR3 DNA sequence: TGTGCCAGCAGCGGAGAACCTCAGGGAGGCACGGATACGCAGTATTTT. Full variable domain (rest looked up from reference TRBV9 and TRBJ2-3): DSGVTQTPKHLITATGQRVTLRCSPRSGDLSVYWYQQSLDQGLQFLIQYYNGEERAKGNILERFSAQQFPDLHSELNLSSLELGDSALYFCASSGEPQGGTDTQYFGPGTRLTVL.

The chain recombines TRBV7-2 with TRBJ2-7; D is uncertain. V was pared by 4 bases and J by 6 bases, with 10 bases between. The CDR3 loop spans 12 amino acids. Germline-derived CDR1 and CDR2 are SGHTA and FQGNSA. The CDR3 protein is CASSSLGSEQYF. The CDR3 DNA reads as TGTGCCAGCAGCTCCCTAGGTTCCGAGCAGTACTTC.